This T cell receptor beta chain derives from a study of graft-versus-host responses after intestinal transplantation. Overall study findings and caveats: GvH clones were found in recipient marrow; some appeared first in ileum or blood.

Points on this clone: What it binds is not known.

The germline V and J ends were trimmed by 3 bases and 4 bases, with 18 bases remaining between them. Per germline, CDR1 GTSNPN and CDR2 SVGIG (reference sequence). The CDR3 contains 15 residues. Some clones are missing from TCRdb's copy, which holds only in-frame ones; the method was immunoSEQ multiplex PCR. The sample includes under 45,000 clones, more than 80% of them seen just once. The clonotype was recovered from a human patient who received an intestinal transplant, so some T cells may come from the graft donor. This chain joins TRBV30 and TRBJ2-5, with a possible D match to TRBD2 (6 bases). This material consisted of PBMCs, taken 700 to 850 days after intestinal transplantation. CDR3 region: CAWSIRLVASETQYF. In DNA form, the CDR3 reads TGTGCCTGGAGCATCCGACTAGTGGCCTCAGAGACCCAGTACTTC.